Reported below is one T cell receptor beta chain. The source of the sample is a study of blood T cell repertoires in COVID-19. Background on the study: Sites across the United States, Italy and Spain contributed samples from acute and convalescent COVID-19. PBMCs, B-cell-depleted T cells, or T cells were the source of the cDNA or gDNA that made up the material.

Trimming removed 3 bases from V and 2 bases from J; junction bases left unmatched: 10. This CDR3 region has 18 residues. Germline-derived CDR1 and CDR2 are LNHDA and SQIVND (reference sequence). Original analysis: Nucleated cell counts were estimated from reference gene primer amplification. Profiling relied on immunoSEQ multiplex PCR, and the TCRdb table lists in-frame clones only, not all of them. V and J calls and clone size come straight from that table; D and trimming were deduced from the DNA. The table includes 150,000 to 190,000 clones, approximately 81% detected once. V gene TRBV19 combines with J gene TRBJ1-5; 10 nucleotides match TRBD1. The sequencing input was peripheral blood. The sequence derives from a woman aged 60-75 years with COVID-19, enrolled during active disease. CDR3 amino acids: CASSMPGQGRGGNQPQHF. The CDR3 DNA reads as TGTGCCAGTAGTATGCCGGGACAGGGGAGGGGAGGCAATCAGCCCCAGCATTTT. The variable domain in full, completed from reference TRBV19 and TRBJ1-5, reads DGGITQSPKYLFRKEGQNVTLSCEQNLNHDAMYWYRQDPGQGLRLIYYSQIVNDFQKGDIAEGYSVSREKKESFPLTVTSAQKNPTAFYLCASSMPGQGRGGNQPQHFGDGTRLSIL.